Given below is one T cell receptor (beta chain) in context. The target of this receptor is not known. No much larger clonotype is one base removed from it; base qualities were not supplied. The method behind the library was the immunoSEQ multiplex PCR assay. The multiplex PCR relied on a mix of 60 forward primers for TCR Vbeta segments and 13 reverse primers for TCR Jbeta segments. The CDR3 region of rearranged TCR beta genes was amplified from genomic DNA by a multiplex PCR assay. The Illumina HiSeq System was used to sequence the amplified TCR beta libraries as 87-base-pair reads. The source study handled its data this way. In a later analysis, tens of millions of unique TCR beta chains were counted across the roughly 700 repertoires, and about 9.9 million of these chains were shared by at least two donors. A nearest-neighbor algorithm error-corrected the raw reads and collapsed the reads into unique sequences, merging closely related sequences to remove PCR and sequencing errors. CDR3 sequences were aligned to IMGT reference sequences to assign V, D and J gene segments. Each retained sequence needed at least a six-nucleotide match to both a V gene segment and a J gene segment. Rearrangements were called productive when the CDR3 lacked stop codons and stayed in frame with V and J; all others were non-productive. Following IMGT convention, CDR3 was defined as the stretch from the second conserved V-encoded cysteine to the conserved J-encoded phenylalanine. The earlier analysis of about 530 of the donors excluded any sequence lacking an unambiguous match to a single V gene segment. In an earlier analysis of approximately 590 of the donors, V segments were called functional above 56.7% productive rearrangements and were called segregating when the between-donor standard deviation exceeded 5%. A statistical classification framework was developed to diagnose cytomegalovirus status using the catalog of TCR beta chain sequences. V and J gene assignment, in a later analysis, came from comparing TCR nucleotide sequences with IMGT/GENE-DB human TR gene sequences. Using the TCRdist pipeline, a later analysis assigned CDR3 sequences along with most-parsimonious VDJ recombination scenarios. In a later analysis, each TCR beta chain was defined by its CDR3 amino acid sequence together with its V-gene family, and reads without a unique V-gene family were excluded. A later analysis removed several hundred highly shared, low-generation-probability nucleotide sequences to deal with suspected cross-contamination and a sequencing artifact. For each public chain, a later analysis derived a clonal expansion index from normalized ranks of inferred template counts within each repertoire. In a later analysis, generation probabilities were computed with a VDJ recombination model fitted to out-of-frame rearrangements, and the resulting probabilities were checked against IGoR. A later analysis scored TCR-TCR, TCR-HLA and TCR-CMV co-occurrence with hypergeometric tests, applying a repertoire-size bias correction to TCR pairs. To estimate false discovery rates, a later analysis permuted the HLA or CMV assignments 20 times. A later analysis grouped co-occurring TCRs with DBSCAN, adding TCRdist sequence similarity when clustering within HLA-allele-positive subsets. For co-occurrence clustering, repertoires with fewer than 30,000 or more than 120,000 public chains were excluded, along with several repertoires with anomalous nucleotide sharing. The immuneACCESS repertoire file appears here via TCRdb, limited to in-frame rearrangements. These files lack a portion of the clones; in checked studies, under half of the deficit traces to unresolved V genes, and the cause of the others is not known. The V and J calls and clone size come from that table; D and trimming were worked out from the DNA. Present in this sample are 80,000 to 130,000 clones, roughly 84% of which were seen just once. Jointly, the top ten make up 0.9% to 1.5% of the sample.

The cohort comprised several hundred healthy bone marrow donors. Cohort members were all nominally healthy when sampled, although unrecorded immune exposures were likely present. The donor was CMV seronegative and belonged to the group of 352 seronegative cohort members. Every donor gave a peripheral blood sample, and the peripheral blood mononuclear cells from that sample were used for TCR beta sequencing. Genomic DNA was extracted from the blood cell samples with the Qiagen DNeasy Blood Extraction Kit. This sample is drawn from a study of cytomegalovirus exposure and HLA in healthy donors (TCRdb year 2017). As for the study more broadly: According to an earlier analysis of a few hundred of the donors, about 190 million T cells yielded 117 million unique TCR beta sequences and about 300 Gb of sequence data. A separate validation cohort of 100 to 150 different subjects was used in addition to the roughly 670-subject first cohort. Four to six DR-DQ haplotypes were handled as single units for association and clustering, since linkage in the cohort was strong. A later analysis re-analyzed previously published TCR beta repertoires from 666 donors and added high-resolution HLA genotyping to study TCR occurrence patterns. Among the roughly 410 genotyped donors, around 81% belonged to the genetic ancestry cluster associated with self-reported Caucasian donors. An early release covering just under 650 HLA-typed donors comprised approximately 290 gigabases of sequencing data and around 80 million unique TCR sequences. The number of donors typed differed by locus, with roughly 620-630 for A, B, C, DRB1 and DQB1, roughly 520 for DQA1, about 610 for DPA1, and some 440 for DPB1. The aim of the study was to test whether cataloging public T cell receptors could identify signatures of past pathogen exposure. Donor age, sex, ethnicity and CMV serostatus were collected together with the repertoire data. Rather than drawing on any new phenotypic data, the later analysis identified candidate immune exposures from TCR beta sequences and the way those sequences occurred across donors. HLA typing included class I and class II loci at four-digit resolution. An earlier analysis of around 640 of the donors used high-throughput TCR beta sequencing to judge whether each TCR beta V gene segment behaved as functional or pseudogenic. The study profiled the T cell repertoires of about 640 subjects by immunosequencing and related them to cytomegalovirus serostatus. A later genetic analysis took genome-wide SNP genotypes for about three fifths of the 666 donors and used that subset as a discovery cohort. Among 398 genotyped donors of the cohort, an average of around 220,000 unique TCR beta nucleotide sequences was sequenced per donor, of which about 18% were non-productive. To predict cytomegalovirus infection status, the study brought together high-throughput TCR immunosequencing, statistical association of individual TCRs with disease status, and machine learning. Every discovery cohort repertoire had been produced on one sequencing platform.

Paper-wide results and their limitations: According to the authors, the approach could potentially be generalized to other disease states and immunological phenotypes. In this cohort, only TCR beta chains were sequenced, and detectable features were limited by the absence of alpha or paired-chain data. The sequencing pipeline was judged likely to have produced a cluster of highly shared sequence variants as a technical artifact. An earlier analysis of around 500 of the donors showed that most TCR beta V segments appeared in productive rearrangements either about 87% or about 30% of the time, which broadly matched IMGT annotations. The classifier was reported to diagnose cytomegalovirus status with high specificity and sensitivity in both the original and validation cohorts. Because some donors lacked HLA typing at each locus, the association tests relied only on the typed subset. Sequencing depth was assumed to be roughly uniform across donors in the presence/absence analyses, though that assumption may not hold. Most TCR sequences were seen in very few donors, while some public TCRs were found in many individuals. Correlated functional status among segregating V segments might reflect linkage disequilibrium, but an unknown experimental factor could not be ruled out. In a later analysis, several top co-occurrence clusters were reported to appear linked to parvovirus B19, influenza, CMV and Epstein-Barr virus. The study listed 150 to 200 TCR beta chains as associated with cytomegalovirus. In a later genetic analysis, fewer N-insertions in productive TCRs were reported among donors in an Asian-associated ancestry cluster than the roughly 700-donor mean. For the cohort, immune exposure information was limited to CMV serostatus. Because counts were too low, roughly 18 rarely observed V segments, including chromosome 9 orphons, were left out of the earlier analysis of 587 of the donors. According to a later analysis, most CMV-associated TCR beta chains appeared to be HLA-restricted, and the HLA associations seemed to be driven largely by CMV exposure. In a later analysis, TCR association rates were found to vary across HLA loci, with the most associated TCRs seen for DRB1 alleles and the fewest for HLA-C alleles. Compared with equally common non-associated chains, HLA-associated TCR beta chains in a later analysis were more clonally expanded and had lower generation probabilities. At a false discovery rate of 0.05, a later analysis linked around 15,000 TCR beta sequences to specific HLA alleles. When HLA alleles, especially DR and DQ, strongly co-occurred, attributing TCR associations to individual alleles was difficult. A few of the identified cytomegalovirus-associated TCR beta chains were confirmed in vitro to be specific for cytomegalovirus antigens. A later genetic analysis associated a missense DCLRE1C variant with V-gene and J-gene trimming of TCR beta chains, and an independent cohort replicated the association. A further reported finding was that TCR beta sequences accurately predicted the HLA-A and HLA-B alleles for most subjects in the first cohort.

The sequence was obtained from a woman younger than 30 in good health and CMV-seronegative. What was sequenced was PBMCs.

CDR3 sequence: CASSQETGVRSYNEQFF. The nucleotide sequence is TGCGCCAGCAGCCAAGAAACAGGGGTCCGCTCCTACAATGAGCAGTTCTTC. The chain is encoded by TRBV4-3 joined to TRBJ2-1, with 7 central nucleotides matching TRBD1. Reading the germline V gene gives CDR1 LGHNA and CDR2 YSLEER. V has 0 bases trimmed and J has 0 bases trimmed; junction bases matching no gene number 5. The CDR3 measures 17 amino acids from cysteine to phenylalanine. Just CDR3 DNA is preserved here, 51 bases in frame from base 1.